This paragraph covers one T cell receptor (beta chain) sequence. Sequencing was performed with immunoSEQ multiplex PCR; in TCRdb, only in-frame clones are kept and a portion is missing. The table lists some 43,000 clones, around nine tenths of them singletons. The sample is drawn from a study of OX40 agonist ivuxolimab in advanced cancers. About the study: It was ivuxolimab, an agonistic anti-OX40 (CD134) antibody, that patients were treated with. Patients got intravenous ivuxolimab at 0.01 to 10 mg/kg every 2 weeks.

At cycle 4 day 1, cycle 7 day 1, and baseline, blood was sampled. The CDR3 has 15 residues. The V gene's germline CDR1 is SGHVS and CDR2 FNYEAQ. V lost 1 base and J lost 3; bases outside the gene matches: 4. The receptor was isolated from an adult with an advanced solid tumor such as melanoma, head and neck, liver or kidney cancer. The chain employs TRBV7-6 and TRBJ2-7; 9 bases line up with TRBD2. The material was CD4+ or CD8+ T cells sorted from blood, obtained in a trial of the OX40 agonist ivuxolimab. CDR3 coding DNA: TGTGCCAGCAGCTTAGAGACTAGCGGCAACTACGAGCAGTACTTC. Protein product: CASSLETSGNYEQYF.